The rows below give T cell receptor beta chains drawn from one sample of a study of identical twins. Using its own MiXCR run on the 5' RACE reads, TCRdb lists one record per CDR3 protein. The sample lists 700,000 to 950,000 distinct CDR3 sequences, roughly 12% occurring once. The data also belong to a second study, concerning yellow fever vaccine responses in identical twins.

Sequencing was performed on PBMCs. The receptors derive from a woman aged 18-35 years in good health. Each CDR3 is given with its conserved first and last residue. Each record gives: clone size, D gene, J gene, V gene, CDR3 protein, CDR3 DNA. The D gene is left open where the match is weak. Expanded clones are given a class, and other clones once, few, many or no size at all.

- - TRBJ2-2 TRBV5-1 CASSLTSRDTGELFF TGCGCCAGCAGCTTGACTAGCCGGGACACCGGGGAGCTGTTTTTT
few - TRBJ1-1 TRBV20-1 CSAPGTKGTEAFF TGCAGTGCCCCGGGGACCAAAGGCACTGAAGCTTTCTTT
few TRBD1 TRBJ1-6 TRBV7-6 CASSLLGQGMSPLHF TGTGCCAGCAGCTTACTAGGACAGGGGATGTCACCCCTCCACTTT
once - TRBJ2-1 TRBV23-1 CASSQSSGTFYNEQFF TGCGCCAGCAGTCAATCCTCCGGGACCTTCTACAATGAGCAGTTCTTC
few - TRBJ1-1 TRBV20-1 CSARDLRQGRRITEAFF TGCAGTGCTAGAGATCTAAGGCAGGGACGGAGGATCACTGAAGCTTTCTTT
many - TRBJ2-1 TRBV12-3/TRBV12-4 CASSLSSGRPHEQFF TGTGCCAGCAGTTTATCCAGCGGGCGGCCCCATGAGCAGTTCTTC
many TRBD2 TRBJ2-3 TRBV12-3/TRBV12-4 CASSLPPTSGSWGGADTQYF TGTGCCAGCAGTTTACCGCCGACTAGCGGGAGTTGGGGGGGAGCAGATACGCAGTATTTT
- TRBD2 TRBJ2-7 TRBV5-1 CASSLEGSGSRYEQYF TGCGCCAGCAGCTTGGAAGGGAGCGGGAGTAGATACGAGCAGTACTTC
- - TRBJ1-1 TRBV5-1 CASSLERDSEAFF TGCGCCAGCAGCTTGGAAAGGGACTCTGAAGCTTTCTTT
few - TRBJ1-1 TRBV5-1 CASSFEWPGQEAFF TGCGCCAGCAGCTTTGAATGGCCTGGACAAGAAGCTTTCTTT
- TRBD2 TRBJ2-5 TRBV19 CASSSELAWGETQYF TGTGCCAGTAGTTCCGAACTAGCGTGGGGCGAGACCCAGTACTTC
- - TRBJ1-6 TRBV20-1 CSARGDGNSGGSPLHF TGCAGTGCTAGAGGGGACGGGAACTCTGGTGGTTCACCCCTCCACTTT
few - TRBJ1-1 TRBV20-1 CSANDRNTEAFF TGCAGTGCTAACGACAGAAACACTGAAGCTTTCTTT
- - TRBJ2-7 TRBV25-1 CASSEYWYEQYF TGTGCCAGCAGTGAATATTGGTACGAGCAGTACTTC
many - TRBJ2-5 TRBV5-1 CASTQGNGETQYF TGCGCCAGCACCCAGGGGAATGGAGAGACCCAGTACTTC
- - TRBJ2-2 TRBV11-2 CASRELGDTGELFF TGTGCCAGCAGGGAACTAGGGGACACCGGGGAGCTGTTTTTT
many TRBD2 TRBJ2-2 TRBV12-3/TRBV12-4 CANLAEGGELFF TGTGCCAACCTAGCGGAGGGCGGGGAGCTGTTTTTT
- TRBD2 TRBJ2-4 TRBV3-1 CTSSLSGLAGGKAKNIQYF TGTACCAGCAGTCTCTCCGGACTAGCGGGAGGAAAAGCCAAAAACATTCAGTACTTC
many - TRBJ2-2 TRBV11-2 CASSLGSNAWELFF TGTGCCAGCAGCTTAGGGTCAAACGCCTGGGAGCTGTTTTTT
- TRBD2 TRBJ2-1 TRBV12-5 CASGLVLAVQRQYNEQFF TGTGCTAGTGGTTTGGTACTAGCGGTCCAGAGGCAATACAATGAGCAGTTCTTC
few - TRBJ1-1 TRBV20-1 CSARVGFANTEAFF TGCAGTGCTAGAGTAGGATTTGCGAACACTGAAGCTTTCTTT
- - TRBJ2-1 TRBV28 CASRVSTGGSYNEQFF TGTGCCAGCAGAGTTTCTACTGGGGGCTCCTACAATGAGCAGTTCTTC
few TRBD2 TRBJ2-5 TRBV4-1 CASSQGLAEETQYF TGCGCCAGCAGCCAAGGCCTAGCGGAAGAGACCCAGTACTTC
- - TRBJ2-7 TRBV29-1 CSVLQGWYEQYF TGCAGCGTTCTACAGGGATGGTACGAGCAGTACTTC
few TRBD2 TRBJ2-3 TRBV11-2 CASRLRGGSTDTQYF TGTGCCAGCAGACTGCGGGGGGGAAGCACAGATACGCAGTATTTT
- TRBD2 TRBJ2-1 TRBV5-6 CASSRIVREENNEQFF TGTGCCAGCAGCCGGATCGTCCGGGAGGAAAACAATGAGCAGTTCTTC
few - TRBJ2-2 TRBV4-1 CASSQGPGRSTGELFF TGCGCCAGCAGCCAAGGGCCTGGAAGGTCCACCGGGGAGCTGTTTTTT
- - TRBJ2-3 TRBV3-1 CASSHAGTHGTDTQYF TGTGCCAGCAGCCACGCCGGGACTCATGGCACAGATACGCAGTATTTT
few TRBD2 TRBJ2-2 TRBV5-1 CASSLAVVSGRALTGELFF TGCGCCAGCAGCTTGGCCGTCGTCAGTGGGAGGGCTCTGACCGGGGAGCTGTTTTTT
few TRBD2 TRBJ2-1 TRBV5-1 CASSLFPSGSSNEQFF TGCGCCAGCAGCTTGTTCCCTAGCGGGAGCTCGAATGAGCAGTTCTTC